Below are 10 T cell receptor beta chains sequenced from a single sample in a study of blood T cell repertoires in COVID-19. The protocol was immunoSEQ multiplex PCR, while the TCRdb copy is restricted to in-frame clones and leaves out a portion. The sample includes 130,000 to 150,000 clones, 65% to 85% seen only once; the top ten take 13%. The sample consisted of peripheral blood. The receptors here all came from a man between 60 and 70 years old with active or convalescent COVID-19.

The chain uses TRBV19 and TRBJ2-2; 10 bases line up with TRBD2. CDR1 is LNHDA, CDR2 SQIVND, per germline (reference sequence). The CDR3 has 13 residues. With V trimmed by 8 bases and J by 7 bases, 4 bases remained unmatched. CDR3 in amino acids: CASQAGGSGELFF. Here the CDR3 DNA reads TGTGCCAGTCAAGCGGGGGGGAGCGGGGAGCTGTTTTTT.

This clone appeared a single time. V is TRBV10-3 and J is TRBJ1-2, with D maybe TRBD1 (5 bases). Trimming removed 7 bases from V and 6 bases from J, with 9 bases in between. The CDR3 contains 11 residues. Germline lookup yields CDR1 ENHRY and CDR2 SYGVKD. CDR3: CAINAGDGYTF. DNA for the CDR3: TGTGCCATCAATGCGGGGGATGGCTACACCTTC.

The V call is TRBV7-2, the J call TRBJ2-7; tentatively, D is TRBD2 (5 bases). Trimming cost V 1 base and J 2 bases, with 9 bases left between them. The germline V gene has CDR1 SGHTA and CDR2 FQGNSA. The CDR3 is 14 amino acids. CDR3 nucleotide sequence: TGTGCCAGCAGCTTAGGACCGCGGGCCTACGAGCAGTACTTC. Its protein product is CASSLGPRAYEQYF.

This clone has just a few counts. This rearrangement joins TRBV11-2 to TRBJ2-1; the D gene is possibly TRBD1 (5 bases). V was trimmed by 1 base and J by 4 bases, leaving 11 bases between them. Germline CDR1 is SGHAT and CDR2 is FQNNGV. CDR3 length: 15 amino acids. This chain's CDR3 is CASSLADKIYNEQFF. In DNA, the CDR3 is TGTGCCAGCAGCTTAGCGGACAAGATTTACAATGAGCAGTTCTTC.

This chain joins TRBV11-2 and TRBJ2-7, with 7 bases fitting TRBD2. The V segment lost 3 bases and the J segment 0 bases; nucleotides outside the gene matches: 5. CDR3 length: 15 residues. Germline V gene lookup returns CDR1 SGHAT and CDR2 FQNNGV. This CDR3 reads CASSLGGLVSYEQYF. CDR3 sequence (DNA): TGTGCCAGCAGCTTGGGAGGGCTTGTCTCCTACGAGCAGTACTTC.

The genes are TRBV7-9 and TRBJ1-4; D is possibly TRBD1 (6 bases). Per the germline V gene, CDR1 is SEHNR and CDR2 is FQNEAQ (reference sequence). CDR3 length: 14 residues. V dropped 4 bases and J dropped 6 bases, with 12 bases sitting between them. For the CDR3, the DNA is TGTGCCAGCAGCTACGGACAGAGACATGAAAAACTGTTTTTT. As protein: CASSYGQRHEKLFF. Based on the CDR3 plus reference TRBV7-9 and TRBJ1-4, the full variable domain is DTGVSQNPRHKITKRGQNVTFRCDPISEHNRLYWYRQTLGQGPEFLTYFQNEAQLEKSRLLSDRFSAERPKGSFSTLEIQRTEQGDSAMYLCASSYGQRHEKLFFGSGTQLSVL.

This clone was seen a few times. This chain uses TRBV5-8 with TRBJ2-5; 13 nucleotides align to TRBD2. The trim removed 0 bases at V and 4 bases at J, leaving 0 bases unmatched. Per germline, CDR1 SGHTS and CDR2 YDEGEE. The CDR3 length is 15 residues. Written as DNA, the CDR3 is TGTGCCAGCAGCTTGGGACTAGCGGGAGGAGAGACCCAGTACTTC. Its translation: CASSLGLAGGETQYF. Based on the CDR3 plus reference TRBV5-8 and TRBJ2-5, the full variable domain is EAGVTQSPTHLIKTRGQQATLRCSPISGHTSVYWYQQALGLGLQFLLWYDEGEERNRGNFPPRFSGRQFPNYSSELNVNALELEDSALYLCASSLGLAGGETQYFGPGTRLLVL.

The V gene is TRBV6-6, the J gene TRBJ1-5; TRBD1 aligns across 8 bases. The CDR3 totals 14 residues. Trimming took 7 bases from V and 8 from J; bases not matched to a gene: 10. Germline CDR1 is MNHNY and CDR2 is SVGAGI (reference sequence). CDR3 bases: TGTGCCAGCAATTCTCCTGGACAGGGTGAGCCCCAGCATTTT. Its protein is CASNSPGQGEPQHF.

This clone was detected only once. V usage is TRBV6-5 and J usage is TRBJ1-3; no reliable D call. From germline, CDR1 is MNHEY and CDR2 SVGAGI. The CDR3 covers 15 residues. Trimming left V 6 bases short and J 0 bases short, with 12 bases between. The CDR3 region is CASRREPSSGNTIYF. DNA of the CDR3: TGTGCCAGCAGAAGAGAGCCGAGCTCTGGAAACACCATATATTTT.

The chain recombines TRBV3-1 (or the pseudogene TRBV3-2) with TRBJ2-2; a possible D gene is TRBD1 (5 bases). The V end was cut by 3 bases, the J end by 1 base, with 15 bases between. CDR1 and CDR2 (germline): LGHDT, YNNKEL (reference sequence). The CDR3 totals 17 residues. For the CDR3, the DNA is TGTGCCAGCAGCCAGGTCATAGACAGTGAGAACACCGGGGAGCTGTTTTTT. It specifies CASSQVIDSENTGELFF.